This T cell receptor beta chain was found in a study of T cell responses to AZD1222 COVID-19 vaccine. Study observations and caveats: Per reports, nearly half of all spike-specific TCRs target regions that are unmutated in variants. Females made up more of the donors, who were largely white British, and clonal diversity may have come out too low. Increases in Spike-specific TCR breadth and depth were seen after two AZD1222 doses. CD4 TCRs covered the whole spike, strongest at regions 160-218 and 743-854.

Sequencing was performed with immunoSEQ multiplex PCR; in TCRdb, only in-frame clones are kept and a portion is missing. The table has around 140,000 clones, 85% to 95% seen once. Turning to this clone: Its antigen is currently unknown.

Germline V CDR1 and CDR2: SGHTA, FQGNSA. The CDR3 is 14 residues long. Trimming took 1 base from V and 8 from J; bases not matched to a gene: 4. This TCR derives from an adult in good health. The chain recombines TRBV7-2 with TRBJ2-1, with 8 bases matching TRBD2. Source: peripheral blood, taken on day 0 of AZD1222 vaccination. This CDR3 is CASSLVGTSDEQFF. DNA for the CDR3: TGTGCCAGCAGCTTAGTTGGGACTAGTGATGAGCAGTTCTTC.